The clone carrying this TCR beta chain showed up just once. Its antigen is not known. The junction departs from the called germline gene at one end, perhaps through a read error. This sample was included in a study of post-analysis software for immune sequencing data. Study-wide context: Courses of disease covered relapsing-remitting, secondary progressive and progressive-relapsing multiple sclerosis.

Tagging with unique molecular identifiers was a feature of the TCR beta cDNA libraries. TCRdb re-analysed the PCR reads in MiXCR, keeping a single row per CDR3 protein. Of about 500,000 distinct CDR3 sequences detected, under 55% appear once; the ten largest clones hold roughly 12%. The CDR3 sequence is 11 residues long. The germline CDR1 and CDR2 sequences are DFQATT and SNEGSKA (reference sequence). Notes on the study in general: Several TRBV segments (TRBV5-6, TRBV5-1 and TRBV20-1 among them) occurred more frequently in patients than in controls. Patients with multiple sclerosis recorded significantly lower normalized Chao1 diversity than controls, the study found.

The receptor was derived from a girl aged 5 to 17 with multiple sclerosis. The V gene is TRBV20-1, the J gene TRBJ1-1; unclear D gene. The material sequenced was blood. DNA for the CDR3: TGCAGTGCTAGTAAGTGGACTGATGCTTTCTTT. Protein product: CSASKWTDAFF.